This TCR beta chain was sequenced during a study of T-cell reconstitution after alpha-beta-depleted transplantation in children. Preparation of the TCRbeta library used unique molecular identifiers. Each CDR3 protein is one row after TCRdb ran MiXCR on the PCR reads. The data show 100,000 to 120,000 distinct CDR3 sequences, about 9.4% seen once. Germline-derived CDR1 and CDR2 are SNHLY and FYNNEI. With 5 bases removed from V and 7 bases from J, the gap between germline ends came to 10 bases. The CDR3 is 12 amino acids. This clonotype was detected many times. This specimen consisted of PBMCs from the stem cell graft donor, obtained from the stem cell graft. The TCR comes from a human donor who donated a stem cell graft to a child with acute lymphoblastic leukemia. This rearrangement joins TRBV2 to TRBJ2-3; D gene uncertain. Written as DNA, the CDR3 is TGTGCCAGCAGTCCCCTGGGGAATACGCAGTATTTT. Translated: CASSPLGNTQYF.